This T cell receptor (beta chain) was sequenced for a study of identical twins. General study points: The same donors were not followed; conclusions instead depended on cross-sectional statistical analysis. Fewer insertions marked abundant cord blood beta clonotypes; young adult naive trended weakly, memory not at all. Beta out-of-frame sequences displayed a weaker excess of sharing between twins.

Trimming left V 0 bases short and J 4 bases short, with 9 bases between. CDR1 and CDR2 (germline): LNHNV, YYDKDF (reference sequence). This CDR3 has 14 residues. About this clonotype itself: The antigen is unknown.

A universal primer site arose from template switching, and cDNA bore unique molecular identifiers. From the 5' RACE reads, TCRdb called clonotypes with MiXCR, one entry per CDR3 protein. The table lists 1,800,000 or so distinct CDR3 sequences, about 31% of them singletons. What was sequenced was cord blood. The chain links TRBV15 to TRBJ1-1; maybe TRBD1 (5 bases). The clonotype was recovered from a newborn girl in good health. CDR3: CATSRDTTATEAFF. For the CDR3, the DNA is TGTGCCACCAGCAGAGATACGACAGCCACTGAAGCTTTCTTT.